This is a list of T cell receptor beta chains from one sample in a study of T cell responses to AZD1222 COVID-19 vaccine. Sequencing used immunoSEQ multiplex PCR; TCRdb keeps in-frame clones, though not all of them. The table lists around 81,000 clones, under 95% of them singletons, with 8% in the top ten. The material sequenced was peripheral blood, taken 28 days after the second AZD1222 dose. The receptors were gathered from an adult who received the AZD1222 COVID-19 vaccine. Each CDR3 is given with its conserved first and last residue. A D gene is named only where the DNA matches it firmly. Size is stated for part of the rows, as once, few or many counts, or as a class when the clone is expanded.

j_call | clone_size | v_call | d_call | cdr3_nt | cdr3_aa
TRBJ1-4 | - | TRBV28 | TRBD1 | TGTGCCAGCACTTCACAGGGGGCCGGTAATGAAAAACTGTTTTTT | CASTSQGAGNEKLFF
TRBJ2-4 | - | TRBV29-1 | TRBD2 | TGCAGCGTTGCTCTAGCGGTAGCCAAAAACATTCAGTACTTC | CSVALAVAKNIQYF
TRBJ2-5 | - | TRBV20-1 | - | TGCAGTGCTAGTGCCTCTAGCCAAGAGACCCAGTACTTC | CSASASSQETQYF
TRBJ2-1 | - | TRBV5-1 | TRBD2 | TGCGCCAGCAGCATGAGGACTAGCGGAGGCAATGAGCAGTTCTTC | CASSMRTSGGNEQFF
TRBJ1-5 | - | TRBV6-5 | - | TGTGCCAGCAGCCCCCCCGGGGGGGGCAATCAGCCCCAGCATTTT | CASSPPGGGNQPQHF
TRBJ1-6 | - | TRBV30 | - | TGTGCCTGTCAGACCGGTTCACCCCTCCACTTT | CACQTGSPLHF
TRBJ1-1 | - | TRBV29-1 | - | TGCAGCGTTGACCTTCGGGGATCCGCTTTCTTT | CSVDLRGSAFF
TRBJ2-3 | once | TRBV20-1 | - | TGCAGTGCTAGTGGGACACCAAGAAGGGATAGCACAGATACGCAGTATTTT | CSASGTPRRDSTDTQYF
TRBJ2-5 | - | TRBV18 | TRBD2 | TGTGCCAGCCAATCGACTAGCGTAGGGGAGACCCAGTACTTC | CASQSTSVGETQYF
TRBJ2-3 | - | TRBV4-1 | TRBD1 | TGCGCCAGCAGCCAAAGGGACAGGGGGCTCGGGACAGATACGCAGTATTTT | CASSQRDRGLGTDTQYF
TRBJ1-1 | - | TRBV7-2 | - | TGTGCCAGCAGCTTAAACCAGGGAAGGACTGAAGCTTTCTTT | CASSLNQGRTEAFF
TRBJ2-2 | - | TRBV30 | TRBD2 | TGTGCCTGGAGGTATAGCGGGAGTACCACCGGGGAGCTGTTTTTT | CAWRYSGSTTGELFF
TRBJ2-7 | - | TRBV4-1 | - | TGCGCCAGCAGCCAAGTAGATTATAGCTCCTACGAGCAGTACTTC | CASSQVDYSSYEQYF
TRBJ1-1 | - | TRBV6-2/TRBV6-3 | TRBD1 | TGTGCCAGCAGCCGCGGACAGGGGAAGTTGGTTACTGAAGCTTTCTTT | CASSRGQGKLVTEAFF
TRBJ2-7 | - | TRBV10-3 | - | TGTGCCATCAGTGAAGTGGTGGGGCAGCTACCCTACGAGCAGTACTTC | CAISEVVGQLPYEQYF
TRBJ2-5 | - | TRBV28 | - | TGTGCCAGCAGTTTTACTAGAAGGACCCAAGAGACCCAGTACTTC | CASSFTRRTQETQYF
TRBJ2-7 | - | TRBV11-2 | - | TGTGCCAGCAGCGTGGACTATCCGGGGGAGCAGTACTTC | CASSVDYPGEQYF
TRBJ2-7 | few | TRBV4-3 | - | TGCGCCAGCAGCCAAGTCGGGCCCGGGGACGAGCAGTACTTC | CASSQVGPGDEQYF
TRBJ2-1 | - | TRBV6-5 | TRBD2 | TGTGCCAGCAGTTCCTTTAGCGGGAGGGCCGGTAATGAGCAGTTCTTC | CASSSFSGRAGNEQFF
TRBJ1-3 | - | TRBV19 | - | TGTGCCAGTAGTAGCTTGACTGGAAACACCATATATTTT | CASSSLTGNTIYF
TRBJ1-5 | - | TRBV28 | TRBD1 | TGTGCCAGCAGTGTGACAGGGCCCTCGAATGGGCAGCCCCAGCATTTT | CASSVTGPSNGQPQHF
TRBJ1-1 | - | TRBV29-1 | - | TGCAGCGTTATGGGACACTCTTCTGAAGCTTTCTTT | CSVMGHSSEAFF
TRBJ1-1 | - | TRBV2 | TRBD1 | TGTGCCAGCATAATACAGGGGAAGAACACTGAAGCTTTCTTT | CASIIQGKNTEAFF
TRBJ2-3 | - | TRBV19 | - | TGTGCCAGTAGCGATGGGTCCTCCGATACGCAGTATTTT | CASSDGSSDTQYF
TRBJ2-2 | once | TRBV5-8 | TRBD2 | TGTGCCAGCAGCTCCTTAGCGGGAGGTACCGGGGAGCTGTTTTTT | CASSSLAGGTGELFF
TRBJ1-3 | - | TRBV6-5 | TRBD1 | TGTGCCAGCCTGACAGGGGTTGGAAACACCATATATTTT | CASLTGVGNTIYF
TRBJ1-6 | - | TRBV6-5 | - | TGTGCCAGCAGTTACTCTAAGGGAGGTAATTCACCCCTCCACTTT | CASSYSKGGNSPLHF
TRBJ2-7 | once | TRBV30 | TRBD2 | TGTGCCTGGAGTGTACTAGCGGCGACCTACGAGCAGTACTTC | CAWSVLAATYEQYF
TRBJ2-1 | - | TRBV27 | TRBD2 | TGTGCCAGCAGCCCGGGACTAGCGGCCCCCTACAATGAGCAGTTCTTC | CASSPGLAAPYNEQFF
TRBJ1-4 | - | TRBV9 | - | TGTGCCAGCAGCGTAACCCCCGGAAGGAATGAAAAACTGTTTTTT | CASSVTPGRNEKLFF
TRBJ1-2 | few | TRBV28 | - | TGTGCCAGCAGTCAGGGGAGGGACTATGGCTACACCTTC | CASSQGRDYGYTF
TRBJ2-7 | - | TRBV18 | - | TGTGCCAGCTCACCGGGGGGCCTTGGTTCCTACGAGCAGTACTTC | CASSPGGLGSYEQYF
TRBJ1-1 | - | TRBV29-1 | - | TGCAGCGCTGGTGGGACGGACCTGAATAAAGCTTTCTTT | CSAGGTDLNKAFF
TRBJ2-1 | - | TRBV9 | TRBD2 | TGTGCCAGCAGCGGGATAGCGGGGGCCTACAATGAGCAGTTCTTC | CASSGIAGAYNEQFF
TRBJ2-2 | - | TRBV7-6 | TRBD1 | TGTGCCAGCAGAGGGACAGAGTTTAACACCGGGGAGCTGTTTTTT | CASRGTEFNTGELFF
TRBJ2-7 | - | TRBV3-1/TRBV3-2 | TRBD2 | TGTGCCAGCAGCCCATCGGGACTAGCGGGAGATTTCCTCTCCTACGAGCAGTACTTC | CASSPSGLAGDFLSYEQYF
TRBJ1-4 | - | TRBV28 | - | TGTGCCAGCAGTTTGTTGGAGGAAAAACTGTTTTTT | CASSLLEEKLFF
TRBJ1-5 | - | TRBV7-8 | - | TGTGCCAGCAGCTTCCCCGATCAGCCCCAGCATTTT | CASSFPDQPQHF
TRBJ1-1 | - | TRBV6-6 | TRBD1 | TGTGCCAGCAGTAAACAAACCGGGACAGGGGGAACTGAAGCTTTCTTT | CASSKQTGTGGTEAFF
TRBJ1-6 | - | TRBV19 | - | TGTGCCAGTAGCCAGGCAACAAGCGGCTCACCCCTCCACTTT | CASSQATSGSPLHF
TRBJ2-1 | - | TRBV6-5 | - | TGTGCCAGCACAGAACCGGGCCACGGGACTAATGAGCAGTTCTTC | CASTEPGHGTNEQFF
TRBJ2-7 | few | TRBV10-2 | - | TGCGCCAGCAGTGATGGGGGCACAGGGCCCCCCTACGAGCAGTACTTC | CASSDGGTGPPYEQYF
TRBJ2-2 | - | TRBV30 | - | TGTGCCTGGGGGCCCGGGACCATCGTCGGGGAGCTGTTTTTT | CAWGPGTIVGELFF
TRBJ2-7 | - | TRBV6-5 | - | TGTGCCAGCAGTTACTCACCCCCCGGCGTACCCTACGAGCAGTACTTC | CASSYSPPGVPYEQYF
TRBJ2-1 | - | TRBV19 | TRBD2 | TGTGCCAGTAGTTCTCGGACTAGCGACCACAATGAGCAGTTCTTC | CASSSRTSDHNEQFF
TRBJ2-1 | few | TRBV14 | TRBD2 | TGTGCCAGCAGCCAAGAAGTGACTAGCGGGGCATACAATGAGCAGTTCTTC | CASSQEVTSGAYNEQFF
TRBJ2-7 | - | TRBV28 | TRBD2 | TGTGCCAGCATTCGGGGGGGGAACTCCTACGAGCAGTACTTC | CASIRGGNSYEQYF
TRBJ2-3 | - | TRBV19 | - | TGTGCCAGTAGTATGGCTTCCACAGATACGCAGTATTTT | CASSMASTDTQYF
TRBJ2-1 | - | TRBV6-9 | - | TGTGCCAGCAATTACCCAGGGGTCGGTGAGCAGTTCTTC | CASNYPGVGEQFF
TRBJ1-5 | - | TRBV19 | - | TGTGCCAGTACCGCCACGGCGGCAGGCAATCAGCCCCAGCATTTT | CASTATAAGNQPQHF
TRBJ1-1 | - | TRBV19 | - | TGTGCCAGTAGTATGTACGACACCTTGAACACTGAAGCTTTCTTT | CASSMYDTLNTEAFF
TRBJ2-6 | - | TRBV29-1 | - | TGCAGCGTTGAAGATAGGAGGCATGGGGCCAACGTCCTGACTTTC | CSVEDRRHGANVLTF